The clone carrying this T cell receptor beta chain was seen only a few times. Its antigen is still unknown. Per germline, CDR1 LGHDT and CDR2 YNNKEL (reference sequence). The CDR3 has 15 residues. The V and J ends lost 1 base and 2 bases, in that order; junction bases with no gene match: 4. The data derive from a study of T-cell reconstitution after alpha-beta-depleted transplantation in children. As it was prepared, the TCRbeta library received unique molecular identifiers. TCRdb re-called the PCR reads through MiXCR, storing one row per CDR3 protein. This table holds roughly 670,000 distinct CDR3 sequences, around 14% found once. Broader study findings: Expanded clones from the graft, numbering several hundred, reportedly supplied alpha-beta T cells about two months after transplant. Fresh T-cell production supplied most of the T-cell counts and diversity seen one year after transplant.

Sequenced material: PBMCs, taken before TCRalphabeta/CD19-depleted stem cell transplant. The chain combines TRBV3-1 with TRBJ2-7, with 8 positions matching TRBD1. This sequence was found in a girl aged 2-10 years with congenital amegakaryocytic thrombocytopenia, due to receive a stem cell transplant. The CDR3 reads CASSQVPDRAYEQYF. CDR3 in DNA: TGTGCCAGCAGCCAAGTCCCGGACAGGGCCTACGAGCAGTACTTC.